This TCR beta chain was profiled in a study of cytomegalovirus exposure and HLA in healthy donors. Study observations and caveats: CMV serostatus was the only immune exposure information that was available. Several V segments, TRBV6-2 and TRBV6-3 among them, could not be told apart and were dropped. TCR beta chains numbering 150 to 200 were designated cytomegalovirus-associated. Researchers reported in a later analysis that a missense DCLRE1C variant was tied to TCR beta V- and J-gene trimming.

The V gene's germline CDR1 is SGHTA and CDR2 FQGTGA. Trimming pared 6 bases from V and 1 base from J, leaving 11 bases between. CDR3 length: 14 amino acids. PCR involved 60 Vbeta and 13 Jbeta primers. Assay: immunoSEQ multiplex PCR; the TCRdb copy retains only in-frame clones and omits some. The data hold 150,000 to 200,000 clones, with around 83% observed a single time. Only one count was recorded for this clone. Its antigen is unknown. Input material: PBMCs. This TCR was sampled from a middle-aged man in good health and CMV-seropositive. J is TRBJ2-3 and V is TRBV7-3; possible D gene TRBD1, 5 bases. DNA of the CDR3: TGTGCCAGCAGGGGGCCCCTACGCACAGATACGCAGTATTTT. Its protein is CASRGPLRTDTQYF.